Listed below are T cell receptor beta chains from one sample, sequenced in a study of T cell responses to AZD1222 COVID-19 vaccine. Only in-frame clones appear in the TCRdb table, and some are missing; sequencing was by immunoSEQ multiplex PCR. The sample shows just under 75,000 clones, around 81% of them seen only once. This sample comprised peripheral blood, obtained 28 days after the second AZD1222 dose. The receptors shown here come from an adult who received the AZD1222 COVID-19 vaccine. Each CDR3 is given with its conserved first and last residue. D genes are given only for firm matches. Some rows mark clone size as missing; the rest say once, few, many or name a class of expanded clone.

D gene: .
J gene: TRBJ2-7
V gene: TRBV7-2
clone size: .
CDR3 DNA: TGTGCCAGCAGCTTAGGGGGGGGCGGGCTTGGGCAGTACTTC
CDR3 protein: CASSLGGGGLGQYF

D gene: .
J gene: TRBJ2-7
V gene: TRBV21-1
clone size: few
CDR3 DNA: TGTGCCAGCAGCAGAGCCGGGACAGGGGGCTTCGAGCAGTACTTC
CDR3 protein: CASSRAGTGGFEQYF

D gene: .
J gene: TRBJ2-4
V gene: TRBV3-1/TRBV3-2
clone size: .
CDR3 DNA: TGTGCCAGCAGCCAACCAGGGCCAAACATTCAGTACTTC
CDR3 protein: CASSQPGPNIQYF

D gene: TRBD1
J gene: TRBJ1-5
V gene: TRBV6-5
clone size: .
CDR3 DNA: TGTGCCAGCACCACGGACAGGGTATATTCTCAGCCCCAGCATTTT
CDR3 protein: CASTTDRVYSQPQHF

D gene: .
J gene: TRBJ2-1
V gene: TRBV5-1
clone size: .
CDR3 DNA: TGCGCCAGCAGCACCTCAGGAAAGAGCTCCTACAATGAGCAGTTCTTC
CDR3 protein: CASSTSGKSSYNEQFF

D gene: .
J gene: TRBJ2-5
V gene: TRBV11-2
clone size: once
CDR3 DNA: TGTGCCAGCTCCTGGGCCGGGGGAAGCCAAGAGACCCAGTACTTC
CDR3 protein: CASSWAGGSQETQYF

D gene: .
J gene: TRBJ2-1
V gene: TRBV7-6
clone size: .
CDR3 DNA: TGTGCCAGCAGCTCCGGTGGCAGGCCACCTAATGAGCAGTTCTTC
CDR3 protein: CASSSGGRPPNEQFF

D gene: .
J gene: TRBJ1-2
V gene: TRBV5-1
clone size: .
CDR3 DNA: TGCGCCAGCAGCCCATCAGGCGGTCCAGGTGGCTACACCTTC
CDR3 protein: CASSPSGGPGGYTF

D gene: .
J gene: TRBJ1-4
V gene: TRBV4-1
clone size: .
CDR3 DNA: .
CDR3 protein: CASSRPKGTGFDLKNCFF

D gene: .
J gene: TRBJ2-5
V gene: TRBV12-3/TRBV12-4
clone size: .
CDR3 DNA: TGTGCCACCAGAGCCGGGGAGACCCAGTACTTC
CDR3 protein: CATRAGETQYF

D gene: .
J gene: TRBJ1-1
V gene: TRBV5-1
clone size: .
CDR3 DNA: TGCGCCAGCAGCCTGGAACAGGTCAGGAACACTGAAGCTTTCTTT
CDR3 protein: CASSLEQVRNTEAFF

D gene: TRBD1
J gene: TRBJ1-1
V gene: TRBV6-5
clone size: .
CDR3 DNA: TGTGCCAGCAGAGCACACAGGGGGAACACTGAAGCTTTCTTT
CDR3 protein: CASRAHRGNTEAFF

D gene: .
J gene: TRBJ1-3
V gene: TRBV28
clone size: .
CDR3 DNA: TGTGCCAGCAGTTTGGGCCACTCTGGAAACACCATATATTTT
CDR3 protein: CASSLGHSGNTIYF

D gene: .
J gene: TRBJ1-2
V gene: TRBV4-2
clone size: .
CDR3 DNA: TGTGCCAGCAGCCAAGAGATTCTCTTGCGGGATTTCTATGGCTACACCTTC
CDR3 protein: CASSQEILLRDFYGYTF

D gene: TRBD1
J gene: TRBJ2-1
V gene: TRBV28
clone size: .
CDR3 DNA: TGTGCCAGCAGTTACGGACAGGGAGGCAATGAGCAGTTCTTC
CDR3 protein: CASSYGQGGNEQFF

D gene: TRBD1
J gene: TRBJ1-1
V gene: TRBV19
clone size: .
CDR3 DNA: TGTGCCAGTAGTCCACCACAGGGGGTGGCTGAAGCTTTCTTT
CDR3 protein: CASSPPQGVAEAFF

D gene: TRBD1
J gene: TRBJ1-2
V gene: TRBV18
clone size: once
CDR3 DNA: TGTGCCAGCTCACCCACGACAGGGGAGAACTATGGCTACACCTTC
CDR3 protein: CASSPTTGENYGYTF

D gene: .
J gene: TRBJ1-6
V gene: TRBV28
clone size: few
CDR3 DNA: TGTGCCAGCAGCCGTTTGTCCCCTCAGCTAGGGTCACCCCTCCACTTT
CDR3 protein: CASSRLSPQLGSPLHF

D gene: .
J gene: TRBJ2-2
V gene: TRBV4-1
clone size: .
CDR3 DNA: TGCGCCAGCAGCCAAGATCCGAGACTCACCGGGGAGCTGTTTTTT
CDR3 protein: CASSQDPRLTGELFF

D gene: TRBD1
J gene: TRBJ2-7
V gene: TRBV28
clone size: .
CDR3 DNA: TGTGCCAGCAGTGTCGACAGGGGGCGCGGGCAGTACTTC
CDR3 protein: CASSVDRGRGQYF

D gene: .
J gene: TRBJ1-2
V gene: TRBV5-5
clone size: few
CDR3 DNA: TGTGCCAGCGTCCTGGGGGACCCCCAATATGGCTACACCTTC
CDR3 protein: CASVLGDPQYGYTF

D gene: .
J gene: TRBJ1-2
V gene: TRBV19
clone size: .
CDR3 DNA: TGTGCCAGTAGTCTAAGGGGGGGTCTCTATGGCTACACCTTC
CDR3 protein: CASSLRGGLYGYTF

D gene: .
J gene: TRBJ2-7
V gene: TRBV7-9
clone size: .
CDR3 DNA: TGTGCCAGCAGCTTGGAGGGTCGGGAGCAGTACTTC
CDR3 protein: CASSLEGREQYF

D gene: TRBD1
J gene: TRBJ2-7
V gene: TRBV7-9
clone size: .
CDR3 DNA: TGTGCCAGCAGCTTGACAGGGAGACCCTACGAGCAGTACTTC
CDR3 protein: CASSLTGRPYEQYF

D gene: TRBD2
J gene: TRBJ2-7
V gene: TRBV5-1
clone size: .
CDR3 DNA: TGCGCCAGCAGCTTGTTAGCGGGAGCTGGCGAGCAGTACTTC
CDR3 protein: CASSLLAGAGEQYF

D gene: .
J gene: TRBJ1-1
V gene: TRBV6-5
clone size: .
CDR3 DNA: TGTGCCAGCACCAACAAGGGGGGGCGAGGAGAAGCTTTCTTT
CDR3 protein: CASTNKGGRGEAFF

D gene: .
J gene: TRBJ2-4
V gene: TRBV6-4
clone size: .
CDR3 DNA: TGTGCCAGCAGTGCGCGGACAAACCTAGCCAAAAACATTCAGTACTTC
CDR3 protein: CASSARTNLAKNIQYF

D gene: .
J gene: TRBJ2-7
V gene: TRBV28
clone size: .
CDR3 DNA: TGTGCCAGCAGTTTATTTAACTACGAGCAGTACTTC
CDR3 protein: CASSLFNYEQYF

D gene: .
J gene: TRBJ2-7
V gene: TRBV27
clone size: few
CDR3 DNA: TGTGCCAGCAGACCTGGGAGCTCCTACGAGCAGTACTTC
CDR3 protein: CASRPGSSYEQYF

D gene: .
J gene: TRBJ2-5
V gene: TRBV10-3
clone size: .
CDR3 DNA: TGTGCCATCAGCCCTTGGGAGGAGAAGACCCAGTACTTC
CDR3 protein: CAISPWEEKTQYF

D gene: .
J gene: TRBJ2-2
V gene: TRBV19
clone size: .
CDR3 DNA: TGTGCCAGTAGATCTCTGTGGGGCACCGGGGAGCTGTTTTTT
CDR3 protein: CASRSLWGTGELFF

D gene: .
J gene: TRBJ2-4
V gene: TRBV19
clone size: .
CDR3 DNA: TGTGCCAGTAGTCTCCGCTCAAATCCCGGGGACAAAAACATTCAGTACTTC
CDR3 protein: CASSLRSNPGDKNIQYF

D gene: .
J gene: TRBJ2-7
V gene: TRBV6-5
clone size: .
CDR3 DNA: TGTGCCAGCAGTCCGATGCCACAGGGAGGAGGGAGCTTC
CDR3 protein: CASSPMPQGGGSF

D gene: TRBD1
J gene: TRBJ1-6
V gene: TRBV6-5
clone size: .
CDR3 DNA: TGTGCCAGCACCTCGATAGGGACAGAAAATTCACCCCTCCACTTT
CDR3 protein: CASTSIGTENSPLHF

D gene: .
J gene: TRBJ2-7
V gene: TRBV6-6
clone size: few
CDR3 DNA: TGTGCCAGCAGAACCGGGGACTACGAGCAGTACTTC
CDR3 protein: CASRTGDYEQYF

D gene: .
J gene: TRBJ1-6
V gene: TRBV2
clone size: .
CDR3 DNA: TGTGCCAGCAGTGCATGGGGCGATGAGAATAATTCACCCCTCCACTTT
CDR3 protein: CASSAWGDENNSPLHF

D gene: .
J gene: TRBJ2-1
V gene: TRBV9
clone size: .
CDR3 DNA: TGTGCCAGCAGCGTAGGTCCGGTCCAGGGTCAAAATGAGCAGTTCTTC
CDR3 protein: CASSVGPVQGQNEQFF

D gene: .
J gene: TRBJ2-2
V gene: TRBV12-5
clone size: .
CDR3 DNA: TGTGCTAGTGGTTTTCGGGGCGGGGAGCTGTTTTTT
CDR3 protein: CASGFRGGELFF

D gene: .
J gene: TRBJ2-7
V gene: TRBV5-1
clone size: .
CDR3 DNA: TGCGCCAGCAGTCAGGGGCATTACGAGCAGTACTTC
CDR3 protein: CASSQGHYEQYF

D gene: TRBD2
J gene: TRBJ2-1
V gene: TRBV19
clone size: .
CDR3 DNA: TGTGCCAGACGCGACGGGGGGGCGTACAATGAGCAGTTCTTC
CDR3 protein: CARRDGGAYNEQFF

D gene: TRBD2
J gene: TRBJ2-1
V gene: TRBV7-2
clone size: .
CDR3 DNA: TGTGCCAGCAGCTTAGCGGCGGTAGCGGGGAAGGTCTACAATGAGCAGTTCTTC
CDR3 protein: CASSLAAVAGKVYNEQFF

D gene: TRBD1
J gene: TRBJ2-2
V gene: TRBV2
clone size: .
CDR3 DNA: TGTGCCAGCAGTCGACAGGGCACCGGGGAGCTGTTTTTT
CDR3 protein: CASSRQGTGELFF

D gene: .
J gene: TRBJ2-7
V gene: TRBV7-2
clone size: .
CDR3 DNA: TGTGCCAGCAGCCAACCGGGACTCCGGCCTAACGAGCAGTACTTC
CDR3 protein: CASSQPGLRPNEQYF

D gene: .
J gene: TRBJ1-2
V gene: TRBV28
clone size: .
CDR3 DNA: TGTGCCAGCAGTTTGGCAGCGTCCAACTATGGCTACACCTTC
CDR3 protein: CASSLAASNYGYTF

D gene: TRBD2
J gene: TRBJ2-7
V gene: TRBV30
clone size: .
CDR3 DNA: TGTGCCTGGAGTTGGGGGGGCGAGCAGTACTTC
CDR3 protein: CAWSWGGEQYF

D gene: .
J gene: TRBJ1-2
V gene: TRBV27
clone size: .
CDR3 DNA: TGTGCCAGCGGTGACCTAAGGGCCGGCTATGGCTACACCTTC
CDR3 protein: CASGDLRAGYGYTF

D gene: .
J gene: TRBJ2-5
V gene: TRBV27
clone size: .
CDR3 DNA: TGTGCCAGCAGCGCCAAGAGCGAAGGGACCCAGTACTTC
CDR3 protein: CASSAKSEGTQYF

D gene: TRBD2
J gene: TRBJ2-1
V gene: TRBV30
clone size: .
CDR3 DNA: TGTGCCTGGAGTTCTTTATTCGCTAGCGGGGGGGCCCTCCTACATGAGCAGTTCTTC
CDR3 protein: CAWSSLFASGGALLHEQFF

D gene: .
J gene: TRBJ2-3
V gene: TRBV24-1
clone size: .
CDR3 DNA: TGTGCCACCAGTGTCCAGGAAGGCGGCACAGATACGCAGTATTTT
CDR3 protein: CATSVQEGGTDTQYF

D gene: TRBD1
J gene: TRBJ1-1
V gene: TRBV5-5
clone size: .
CDR3 DNA: TGTGCCAGCAGCTTGTGGTTTGGGACAGAGAACACTGAAGCTTTCTTT
CDR3 protein: CASSLWFGTENTEAFF

D gene: .
J gene: TRBJ1-2
V gene: TRBV4-3
clone size: .
CDR3 DNA: TGCGCCAGCAGCCAAGACAGGGACAACTATGGCTACACCTTC
CDR3 protein: CASSQDRDNYGYTF

D gene: .
J gene: TRBJ1-2
V gene: TRBV3-1/TRBV3-2
clone size: .
CDR3 DNA: TGTGCCAGCAGCCAAGGGTTAGGGAACTATGGCTACACCTTC
CDR3 protein: CASSQGLGNYGYTF

D gene: TRBD2
J gene: TRBJ2-2
V gene: TRBV27
clone size: .
CDR3 DNA: TGTGCCAGCAGCCTAGCGGGACCAAACACCGGGGAGCTGTTTTTT
CDR3 protein: CASSLAGPNTGELFF